The 23 T cell receptor beta chains reported below all come from one sample, sequenced in a study of cytomegalovirus exposure and HLA in healthy donors (dated by TCRdb to 2017 to 2019). Receptors were amplified or captured by the immunoSEQ multiplex PCR assay. The multiplex PCR relied on a mix of 60 forward primers for TCR Vbeta segments and 13 reverse primers for TCR Jbeta segments. Sourced from immuneACCESS, this table was stored by TCRdb with only in-frame sequences that have V and J called. A share of the clones is absent; for the studies checked, an unresolved V gene accounts for under half, and the remainder has no known explanation. The sample's table lists a count of 65,000 to 90,000 clones. The ten largest make up roughly 2.3% of the sample. Material: PBMCs. The receptors were sampled from a female donor in good health and CMV-seropositive.

DNA for the CDR3: TGCGCCAGCAGCCAAGCTTGGTCGGGGGTAATATCGGGCGATCTCACTGAAGCTTTCTTT. Amino acid sequence: CASSQAWSGVISGDLTEAFF. The V gene is TRBV4-3, the J gene TRBJ1-1; D is possibly TRBD1 (5 bases). Per the germline V gene, CDR1 is LGHNA and CDR2 is YSLEER. The CDR3 extends over 20 amino acids. The V end was cut by 1 base, the J end by 4 bases, with 28 bases between.

The J gene is TRBJ1-6, the V gene TRBV30; D unclear. Germline V lookup: CDR1 GTSNPN, CDR2 SVGIG (reference sequence). The CDR3 runs to 13 residues. The V end was cut by 2 bases, the J end by 5 bases, with 7 bases between. DNA of the CDR3: TGTGCCTGGAGTCCAGGTCATAATTCACCCCTCCACTTT. It is translated as CAWSPGHNSPLHF.

The gene calls are TRBV4-3 and TRBJ2-5, with D possibly matching TRBD2 (6 bases). Deletions cut 0 bases from V and 4 bases from J, with 18 bases between. The CDR3 runs 17 residues. CDR1 is LGHNA, CDR2 YSLEER, per germline. DNA of the CDR3: TGCGCCAGCAGCCAAGAGACGCCCTCTCAGGGAGGAGAGACCCAGTACTTC. Its protein is CASSQETPSQGGETQYF.

This chain connects TRBV30 to TRBJ1-4; 12 bases are a match to TRBD1. This CDR3 region has 16 residues. The V gene's germline CDR1 is GTSNPN and CDR2 SVGIG (reference sequence). V was pared by 3 bases and J by 6 bases, with 8 bases of the junction left unmatched. The CDR3 DNA sequence: TGTGCCTGGAGCGGGACAGGGGGCATTTTGGATGAAAAACTGTTTTTT. Its translation: CAWSGTGGILDEKLFF.

As for this clone: In the same sample, other DNA sequences code for this CDR3. This sequence joins TRBV30 and TRBJ1-1, with D hard to call. The CDR3 has 13 amino acids. Trimming left V 0 bases short and J 1 base short, with 6 bases between. Germline V CDR1 and CDR2: GTSNPN, SVGIG (reference sequence). CDR3 in amino acids: CAWSVFGNTEAFF. In DNA form, the CDR3 reads TGTGCCTGGAGTGTCTTCGGGAACACTGAAGCTTTCTTT.

The chain uses TRBV13 and TRBJ2-7; 8 nucleotides agree with TRBD1. From germline, CDR1 is PRHDT and CDR2 FYEKMQ (reference sequence). Losses at the gene ends were 0 bases for V and 4 bases for J; bases not matched to a gene: 5. CDR3 length: 15 amino acids. The CDR3 is CASSLGRGRVYEQYF. In nucleotides, the CDR3 is TGTGCCAGCAGCTTAGGCAGGGGGCGGGTGTACGAGCAGTACTTC.

The J gene is TRBJ2-2, the V gene TRBV5-1; D is possibly TRBD2 (6 bases). Germline V lookup: CDR1 SGHRS, CDR2 YFSETQ. The CDR3 runs to 13 residues. Between the trimmed V and J ends, which lost 0 bases and 8 bases, there was a span of 8 bases. The chain's CDR3 is CASSLEAGGELFF. CDR3 in DNA: TGCGCCAGCAGCTTGGAGGCGGGAGGGGAGCTGTTTTTT.

This chain connects TRBV18 to TRBJ1-4; 8 bases are a match to TRBD1. The CDR3 runs to 22 residues. Trimming removed 6 bases from V and 4 bases from J; junction bases left unmatched: 28. The germline CDR1 and CDR2 sequences are KGHSH and LQKENI. In DNA form, the CDR3 reads TGTGCCAGCTCCGCCTCGGCGGACAGGGACGTGTCCCACCTCCAGATTAATGAAAAACTGTTTTTT. Translated: CASSASADRDVSHLQINEKLFF. Filled out from reference TRBV18 and TRBJ1-4, the complete variable domain reads NAGVMQNPRHLVRRRGQEARLRCSPMKGHSHVYWYRQLPEEGLKFMVYLQKENIIDESGMPKERFSAEFPKEGPSILRIQQVVRGDSAAYFCASSASADRDVSHLQINEKLFFGSGTQLSVL.

The chain recombines TRBV5-6 with TRBJ2-7; D might be TRBD1 (6 bases). V was clipped by 3 bases and J by 4 bases, with 14 bases between them. This CDR3 is 14 amino acids long. Germline V gives CDR1 SGHDT, CDR2 YYEEEE. The CDR3 reads CASSSGGRPYEQYF. In DNA form, the CDR3 reads TGTGCCAGCAGCTCTGGGGGCCGACCTTACGAGCAGTACTTC.

The gene calls are TRBV30 and TRBJ2-3, with D maybe TRBD2 (5 bases). The CDR3 is 13 residues long. Germline V CDR1 and CDR2: GTSNPN, SVGIG (reference sequence). The V gene lost 0 bases and the J gene lost 4 bases, with 8 bases spanning the gap. CDR3 region: CAWSVPGADTQYF. As DNA, the CDR3 is TGTGCCTGGAGTGTACCCGGGGCAGATACGCAGTATTTT.

J is TRBJ2-3 and V is TRBV5-4; 9 bases are shared with TRBD1. V lost 0 bases to trimming and J lost 4 bases; unmatched junction nucleotides: 3. CDR3 length equals 15 residues. Germline V gene lookup returns CDR1 SGHNT and CDR2 YYREEE (reference sequence). CDR3 residues: CASSLDRDRADTQYF. The CDR3 coding sequence is TGTGCCAGCAGCTTGGACCGGGACAGGGCAGATACGCAGTATTTT.

The chain employs TRBV4-1 and TRBJ2-5, with D tentatively TRBD1 (6 bases). Trimming shortened V by 0 bases and J by 5 bases, and 16 bases separated the two germline ends. CDR1 and CDR2 (germline): MGHRA, YSYEKL. The CDR3 loop spans 16 amino acids. The CDR3 nucleotides are TGCGCCAGCAGCCAAGATTCGGTAGGGGGAGTGGAGACCCAGTACTTC. It codes for CASSQDSVGGVETQYF.

About this clone itself: The identical CDR3 is also encoded by other nucleotide sequences in the sample. The genes are TRBV28 and TRBJ2-7, with D uncertain. V lost 3 bases and J 3 bases, leaving 3 bases between the germline ends. The CDR3 sequence is 11 residues long. Germline values: CDR1 MDHEN, CDR2 SYDVKM. The CDR3 sequence: CASSLRYEQYF. The CDR3 region has the DNA TGTGCCAGCAGTTTGCGCTACGAGCAGTACTTC.

The J gene is TRBJ2-7, the V gene TRBV5-1; D may be TRBD1 (6 bases). CDR1 is SGHRS and CDR2 is YFSETQ in the germline V gene. Trimming pared 4 bases from V and 2 bases from J, leaving 13 bases between. This CDR3 is 14 amino acids long. The CDR3, as DNA: TGCGCCAGCAGCGTCTACAGGGACGCCTACGAGCAGTACTTC. The encoded protein is CASSVYRDAYEQYF.

The chain employs TRBV30 and TRBJ1-6, with a weak D call TRBD1 (5 bases). This CDR3 comprises 14 residues. Germline CDR1 reads GTSNPN; CDR2 reads SVGIG (reference sequence). Trimming stripped 3 bases from V and 7 bases from J, with 13 bases between. Written as DNA, the CDR3 is TGTGCCTGGAGACCTTTCGCAGGGAATTCACCCCTCCACTTT. Encoded protein: CAWRPFAGNSPLHF.

The chain combines TRBV6-1 with TRBJ2-6; D might be TRBD2 (6 bases). The V gene lost 4 bases and the J gene lost 0 bases, with 16 bases spanning the gap. This CDR3 spans 18 amino acids. The germline gives CDR1 MNHNS, CDR2 SASEGT. The DNA of the CDR3 is TGTGCCAGCAGTGGACTAGACAGCGAAACCTCTGGGGCCAACGTCCTGACTTTC. Its protein product is CASSGLDSETSGANVLTF.

The rearrangement uses TRBV19 and TRBJ1-1; D is possibly TRBD1 (5 bases). From germline, CDR1 is LNHDA and CDR2 SQIVND (reference sequence). Trimming cost V 0 bases and J 5 bases, with 16 bases left between them. This CDR3 has 16 residues. The CDR3 is CASSIDPTGMGTEAFF. Written as DNA, the CDR3 is TGTGCCAGTAGTATAGATCCCACAGGAATGGGGACTGAAGCTTTCTTT. The variable domain in full, completed from reference TRBV19 and TRBJ1-1, reads DGGITQSPKYLFRKEGQNVTLSCEQNLNHDAMYWYRQDPGQGLRLIYYSQIVNDFQKGDIAEGYSVSREKKESFPLTVTSAQKNPTAFYLCASSIDPTGMGTEAFFGQGTRLTVV.

The chain carries TRBV4-2 and TRBJ1-2; TRBD1 aligns across 8 bases. The ends lost 3 bases at V and 6 bases at J; junction bases unmatched: 12. CDR3 size: 16 residues. Looked up from germline, CDR1 is LGHNA and CDR2 is YNFKEQ. The DNA of the CDR3 is TGTGCCAGCAGCCAGGGGTTTCAGGGGGCAATAGATGGCTACACCTTC. Its protein product is CASSQGFQGAIDGYTF.

The chain couples TRBV4-1 to TRBJ1-5; TRBD1 aligns across 7 bases. This CDR3 has 15 residues. With 4 bases clipped from V and 3 bases from J, the junction kept 6 bases outside the gene matches. Germline lookup yields CDR1 MGHRA and CDR2 YSYEKL. CDR3 in DNA: TGCGCCAGCAGCCCCGGACAGGACTTCAATCAGCCCCAGCATTTT. Encoded protein: CASSPGQDFNQPQHF.

This rearrangement joins TRBV28 to TRBJ1-1; weak D call: TRBD1 (5 bases). The CDR3 has 12 residues. Germline CDR1 and CDR2: MDHEN and SYDVKM. V was trimmed by 11 bases and J by 3 bases, leaving 13 bases between them. The CDR3 DNA reads TGTGCCGTTCAGGGAGGCCACACTGAAGCTTTCTTT. Its translation is CAVQGGHTEAFF.

The chain is built from TRBV18 and TRBJ2-7; D perhaps matches TRBD2 (6 bases). The CDR3 covers 14 residues. The germline CDR1 and CDR2 sequences are KGHSH and LQKENI. V shed 3 bases and J shed 5 bases, with 14 bases lying between them. The CDR3 reads CASSPSGLPNEQYF. Here the CDR3 DNA reads TGTGCCAGCTCACCTTCCGGACTACCAAACGAGCAGTACTTC.

The J gene is TRBJ1-3, the V gene TRBV29-1, with D possibly being TRBD1 (5 bases). Trimming took off 6 bases at V and 0 bases at J, with 15 bases between the two ends. The germline CDR1 and CDR2 sequences are SQVTM and ANQGSEA. CDR3 size: 15 residues. The CDR3 nucleotides read TGCAGCGTCGCGGGACGCCTCGACTCTGGAAACACCATATATTTT. The encoded protein is CSVAGRLDSGNTIYF.

The rearrangement joins TRBV28 to TRBJ2-1; TRBD1 aligns across 8 bases. The CDR3 has 17 amino acids. CDR1 and CDR2 (germline): MDHEN, SYDVKM. Trimming at V came to 2 bases and at J to 1 base, leaving 7 bases not matched to a gene. The DNA of the CDR3 is TGTGCCAGCAGTTTAATCAATGGACAGGGATCCTACAATGAGCAGTTCTTC. The encoded protein is CASSLINGQGSYNEQFF.